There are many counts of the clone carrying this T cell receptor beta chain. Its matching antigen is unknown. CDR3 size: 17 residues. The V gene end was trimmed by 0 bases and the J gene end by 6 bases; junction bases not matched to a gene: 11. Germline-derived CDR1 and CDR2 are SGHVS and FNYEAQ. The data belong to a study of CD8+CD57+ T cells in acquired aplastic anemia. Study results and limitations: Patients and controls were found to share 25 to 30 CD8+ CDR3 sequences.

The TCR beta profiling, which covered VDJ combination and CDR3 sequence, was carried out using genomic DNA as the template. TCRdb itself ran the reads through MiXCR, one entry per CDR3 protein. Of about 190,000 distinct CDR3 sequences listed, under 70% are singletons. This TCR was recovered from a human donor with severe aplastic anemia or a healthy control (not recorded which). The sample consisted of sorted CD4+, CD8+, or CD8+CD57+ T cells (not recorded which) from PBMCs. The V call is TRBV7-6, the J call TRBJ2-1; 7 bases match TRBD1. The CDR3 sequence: CASSLARDSQGANEQFF. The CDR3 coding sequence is TGTGCCAGCAGCTTAGCCCGGGACAGCCAAGGGGCCAATGAGCAGTTCTTC.